The 2 T cell receptor beta chains given below trace back to one sample, sequenced in a study of blood T cell repertoires in COVID-19 (TCRdb year 2020). Libraries were constructed by the immunoSEQ multiplex PCR assay. TCRdb mirrors the immuneACCESS table, restricted to in-frame sequences. Some clones are absent from its copies; in checked studies, under half trace to an unresolved V gene, and the reason for the others is unknown. For this sample the table gives 270,000 or so clones, of which 70% to 90% were detected only once. The ten largest clones capture 6.6% of the sample. Sequencing was performed on PBMCs or T cells enriched from blood (not recorded which). The receptors derive from a woman aged 50 to 60 who had been exposed to COVID-19.

This chain connects TRBV18 to TRBJ1-3; D is uncertain. The CDR3 totals 14 residues. The germline gives CDR1 KGHSH, CDR2 LQKENI. V was pared by 2 bases and J by 2 bases, with 7 bases between. In nucleotides, the CDR3 is TGTGCCAGCTCACCAAAGCGGACTGGAAACACCATATATTTT. Residues: CASSPKRTGNTIYF.

The chain carries TRBV18 and TRBJ2-7; D may be TRBD2 (6 bases). Germline CDR1 KGHSH, CDR2 LQKENI. This CDR3 is built from 14 residues. Trimming shortened V by 3 bases and J by 0 bases, and 9 bases separated the two germline ends. For the CDR3, the DNA is TGTGCCAGCTCACCGGAGGGGCTCTCCTACGAGCAGTACTTC. Its protein product is CASSPEGLSYEQYF.